The 13 T cell receptor beta chains reported below all come from one sample, sequenced in a study of neurological immune-mediated disorders. Time point noted: technical triplicate 2. TCRdb processed the 5' RACE reads anew with MiXCR; each CDR3 protein has one entry. Here the sample spans tens of thousands of distinct CDR3 sequences, about 24% being singletons. Sequenced input: PBMCs. Receptors were obtained from a man between 60 and 75 years old with HTLV-1-associated myelopathy (HAM/TSP).

This clonotype was picked up many times. The chain combines TRBV5-1 with TRBJ2-3; D might be TRBD1 or TRBD2, each matching 5 bases. This CDR3 contains 14 residues. Germline V gene sequence: CDR1 SGHRS, CDR2 YFSETQ. Trimming stripped 3 bases from V and 5 bases from J, with 13 bases between. This CDR3 reads CASSSGTYLDTQYF. In DNA, the CDR3 is TGCGCCAGCAGCTCCGGGACCTACCTAGATACGCAGTATTTT. Using reference TRBV5-1 and TRBJ2-3 for the parts outside the CDR3, the full variable domain is KAGVTQTPRYLIKTRGQQVTLSCSPISGHRSVSWYQQTPGQGLQFLFEYFSETQRNKGNFPGRFSGRQFSNSRSEMNVSTLELGDSALYLCASSSGTYLDTQYFGPGTRLTVL.

This chain links TRBV5-1 with TRBJ2-7, with a possible D match to TRBD1 (6 bases). Trimming took off 1 base at V and 4 bases at J, with 21 bases between the two ends. Germline V gene data show CDR1 as SGHRS and CDR2 as YFSETQ. The CDR3 covers 17 residues. CDR3 sequence (DNA): TGCGCCAGCAGCTTGAGCCCCCCACGGCAGGGGCCTTACGAGCAGTACTTC. Residues: CASSLSPPRQGPYEQYF.

This clonotype appeared many times. The chain employs TRBV18 and TRBJ2-3, with D tentatively TRBD2 (7 bases). The CDR3 loop spans 15 amino acids. Trimming took 6 bases from V and 4 from J, leaving 17 bases between them. The germline V gene encodes CDR1 KGHSH and CDR2 LQKENI. CDR3 bases: TGTGCCAGCTCCCGTGTGAACGGGGGGCCAGATACGCAGTATTTT. Translating gives CASSRVNGGPDTQYF.

This clonotype occurred many times. The chain joins TRBV21-1 to TRBJ2-5. TRBV21-1 corresponds to a pseudogene. This CDR3 region has 14 residues. Here the CDR3 reads CASTSRGDQETQYF. The CDR3 DNA is TGTGCCAGCACTTCAAGGGGGGACCAAGAGACCCAGTACTTC.

This clonotype was observed many times. This rearrangement joins TRBV20-1 to TRBJ2-4; D gene unclear. Germline CDR1 is DFQATT and CDR2 is SNEGSKA (reference sequence). The CDR3 runs to 12 residues. The V and J ends lost 3 bases and 4 bases respectively, with 7 bases between them. The CDR3 spells CSASLTKNIQYF. The CDR3 DNA is TGCAGTGCTAGCCTCACGAAAAACATTCAGTACTTC.

The chain has TRBV5-1 and TRBJ2-1, with 7 bases lining up with TRBD2. V was clipped by 7 bases and J by 1 base; unmatched bases: 11. Germline V gives CDR1 SGHRS, CDR2 YFSETQ. CDR3 size: 16 residues. The CDR3 DNA follows: TGCGCCAGCCTTGGTTCCGGACTAGAATCCTACAATGAGCAGTTCTTC. This gives the protein CASLGSGLESYNEQFF.

This clonotype was counted at least ten times. This rearrangement joins TRBV5-6 to TRBJ1-2, with D unclear. CDR1 and CDR2 from the germline V gene are SGHDT and YYEEEE. CDR3 length equals 15 residues. The V end was cut by 3 bases, the J end by 4 bases, with 16 bases between. CDR3 residues: CASSSPRQTPYGYTF. The DNA of the CDR3 is TGTGCCAGCAGCTCCCCTCGACAAACCCCCTATGGCTACACCTTC.

The J gene is TRBJ1-1, the V gene TRBV10-1, with D uncertain. Germline V gene data show CDR1 as WNHNN and CDR2 as SYGVQD (reference sequence). The CDR3 spans 13 residues. V lost 6 bases and J lost 6, with 14 bases in between. The CDR3 region has the DNA TGCGCCAGCAGAAACGAACGTAGCTCTGAAGCTTTCTTT. This gives the protein CASRNERSSEAFF.

Remarks on this clonotype: A much larger clone lies one base from this, so it may be a read error. The CDR3 region has the DNA TGTGCCAGCGGGATAGGGGGCCTTGGGGAGCTGTTTTTT. It translates to CASGIGGLGELFF. The chain recombines TRBV28 with TRBJ2-2; 7 bases agree with TRBD1. This CDR3 spans 13 amino acids. Germline CDR1 and CDR2: MDHEN and SYDVKM. J was trimmed by 8 bases and V by 8 bases; bases with no gene match: 8.

This clonotype has ten or more counts. V is TRBV27 and J is TRBJ2-7, with TRBD2 matching 7 bases. CDR1 and CDR2 (germline): MNHEY, SMNVEV (reference sequence). This CDR3 has 15 residues. Unmatched junction bases numbered 14, after V lost 5 bases and J lost 7 bases. The CDR3 is CASSRAGALRWEQYF. As DNA, the CDR3 is TGTGCCAGCAGTAGGGCGGGAGCGCTGAGGTGGGAGCAGTACTTC.

The chain has TRBV27 and TRBJ2-1, with D hard to call. The V end was cut by 5 bases, the J end by 7 bases, with 15 bases between. This CDR3 has 14 amino acids. Looked up from germline, CDR1 is MNHEY and CDR2 is SMNVEV (reference sequence). The CDR3 bases are TGTGCCAGCAGTAGGGTGGGCCGCTCGAATGAGCAGTTCTTC. Translating it yields CASSRVGRSNEQFF.

The table lists this clonotype with a few counts. The V gene is TRBV7-8, the J gene TRBJ1-2, with unresolved D. Germline CDR1 is SGHVS and CDR2 is FQNEAQ. The CDR3 runs to 13 residues. V shed 1 base and J shed 8 bases, with 11 bases lying between them. The CDR3 protein is CASSLEHLGGYTF. For the CDR3, the DNA is TGTGCCAGCAGCTTAGAACACCTTGGCGGCTACACCTTC.

This clonotype was seen at least ten times. The chain couples TRBV5-1 to TRBJ1-1; D might be TRBD1 (5 bases). V was trimmed by 4 bases and J by 7 bases, leaving 17 bases between them. In germline, CDR1 is SGHRS, CDR2 YFSETQ. The CDR3 is 14 amino acids. CDR3 region: CASSPGGTELEAFF. The CDR3 coding sequence is TGCGCCAGCAGCCCGGGCGGGACGGAGCTTGAAGCTTTCTTT.